The clone carrying this T cell receptor beta chain was counted only a few times. These data belong to a study of blood T cell repertoires in COVID-19. For the study at large: Sources were T cells, B-cell-depleted T cells, or PBMCs; the material itself was cDNA or gDNA.

Germline CDR1 MNHEY, CDR2 SVGAGI. V was clipped by 2 bases and J by 6 bases, with 10 bases between them. This CDR3 region has 14 residues. In the original analysis: Estimated nucleated cell counts came from reference gene primer amplification. The repertoire was sequenced with immunoSEQ multiplex PCR; TCRdb's copy has only in-frame clones and lacks some. That table gives V, J and clone size, and the DNA gave D and trimming. The sample shows about 120,000 clones, roughly 83% of them seen only once. This TCR derives from a man aged 30 to 45 with acute or convalescent COVID-19. The chain uses TRBV6-5 and TRBJ1-4; the D gene is possibly TRBD1 (6 bases). The specimen sequenced was peripheral blood. In nucleotides, the CDR3 is TGTGCCAGCAGTTACGACGGACAGTATGAAAAACTGTTTTTT. This codes for CASSYDGQYEKLFF.